Sequencing of this TCR beta chain was carried out in a study of Ad26.COV2.S vaccination and SARS-CoV-2 variants. The CDR3 has 14 amino acids. The germline gives CDR1 LGHDT, CDR2 YNNKEL (reference sequence). V lost 0 bases and J lost 4; bases outside the gene matches: 2. Sequenced by immunoSEQ multiplex PCR; TCRdb stores in-frame clones only, minus some. The sample consists of about 350,000 clones, roughly 84% of them appearing once. Treatment meaning: around 19 received Ad26.COV2.S at low or high dose, single or two shots; several received placebo; per-sample allocation not given. Collection of samples fell on day 63 after the first vaccine or placebo injection.

The TCR originated in a person between 18 and 65 years old who received the Ad26.COV2.S COVID-19 vaccine or a placebo. Sample: peripheral blood, taken in a trial of Ad26.COV2.S vaccine versus placebo. The V and J genes are TRBV3-1 (or the pseudogene TRBV3-2) and TRBJ1-1; 7 positions match TRBD1. The CDR3 reads CASSQDRTGTEAFF. The CDR3 region has the DNA TGTGCCAGCAGCCAAGACAGGACAGGCACTGAAGCTTTCTTT.